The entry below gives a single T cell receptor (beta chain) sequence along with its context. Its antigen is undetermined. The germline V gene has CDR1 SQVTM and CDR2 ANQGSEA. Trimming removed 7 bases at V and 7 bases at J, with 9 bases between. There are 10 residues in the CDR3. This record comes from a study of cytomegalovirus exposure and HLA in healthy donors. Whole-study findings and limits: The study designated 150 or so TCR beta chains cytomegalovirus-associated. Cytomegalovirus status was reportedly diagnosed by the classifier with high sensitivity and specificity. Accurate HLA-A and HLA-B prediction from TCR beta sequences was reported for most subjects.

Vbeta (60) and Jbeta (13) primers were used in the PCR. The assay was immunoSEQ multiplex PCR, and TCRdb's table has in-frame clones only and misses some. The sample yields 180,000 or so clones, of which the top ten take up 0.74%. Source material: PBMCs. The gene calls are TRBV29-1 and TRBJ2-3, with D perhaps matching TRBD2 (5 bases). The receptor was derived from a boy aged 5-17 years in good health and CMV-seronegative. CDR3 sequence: CSAGEYTQYF. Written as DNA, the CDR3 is TGCAGCGCTGGGGAGTATACGCAGTATTTT.